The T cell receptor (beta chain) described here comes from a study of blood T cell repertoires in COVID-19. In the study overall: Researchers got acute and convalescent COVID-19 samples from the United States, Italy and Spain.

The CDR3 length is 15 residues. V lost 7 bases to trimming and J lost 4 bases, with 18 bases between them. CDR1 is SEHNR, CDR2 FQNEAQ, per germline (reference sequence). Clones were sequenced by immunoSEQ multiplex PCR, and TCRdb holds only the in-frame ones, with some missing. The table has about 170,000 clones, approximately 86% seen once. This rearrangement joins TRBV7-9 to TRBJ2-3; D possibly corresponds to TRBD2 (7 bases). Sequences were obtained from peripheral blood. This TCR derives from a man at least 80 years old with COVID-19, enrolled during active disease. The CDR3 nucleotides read TGTGCCAGCACCAACCTGGGGAGGGGGGCAGATACGCAGTATTTT. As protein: CASTNLGRGADTQYF.